This TCR beta chain comes out of a study of sequential checkpoint blockade in melanoma. As for the study in general: Arm A got nivolumab then ipilimumab; arm B the reverse, 1:1. After both sequences, patients received maintenance nivolumab.

TCRdb keeps only in-frame clones here, not all; method: immunoSEQ multiplex PCR. This table has about 40,000 clones, 70% to 90% appearing once. This sample's treatment: randomized to nivolumab then ipilimumab (arm A) or the reverse (arm B). None of the patients previously received DNA-damaging chemotherapy. Live CD3+CD8+ CD19− CD56− cells were sorted from PBMCs. The receptor was isolated from a human donor with melanoma. The sample consisted of CD8+ T cells sorted from blood (inferred from file names), taken from a patient given nivolumab and ipilimumab in sequence.

The CDR3 region is CASSYGTGGEDGYTF. The CDR3 nucleotides read TGTGCCAGCAGTTACGGGACAGGGGGCGAGGATGGCTACACCTTC. The rearrangement links TRBV27 to TRBJ1-2; the match to TRBD1 covers 12 bases. Unmatched junction bases numbered 6, after V lost 4 bases and J lost 6 bases. CDR1 and CDR2 from the germline V gene are MNHEY and SMNVEV (reference sequence). This CDR3 has 15 amino acids.